One and the same sample provided the 19 T cell receptor beta chains below, sequenced in a study of response to subunit inactivated influenza vaccine listed by TCRdb under 2018. The library was made by RT-PCR. The instrument given in TCRdb is Illumina HiSeq 2500. TCRdb passed the public sequencing reads through fastp at Q25 and MiXCR, retaining productive beta sequences. For every CDR3 protein sequence, its rows merge into one entry that carries the most common genes and DNA. For this sample there are 500,000 to 550,000 distinct CDR3 sequences; roughly 7.9% appear just once. The ten most abundant clones make up under 15% of the sample. The sequences come from PBMCs from blood, collected around 2 years after vaccination. The receptors were sampled from a man aged 50-75 years who received an inactivated influenza vaccine. Donor details come from another sample of the same person, matched by shared clones.

This clonotype was counted between two and nine times. J is TRBJ2-5 and V is TRBV20-1; possible D gene TRBD2, 6 bases. The CDR3 runs 12 residues. The ends were cut back, 6 bases at V and 5 bases at J, with 13 bases in the middle. Germline V gene sequence: CDR1 DFQATT, CDR2 SNEGSKA (reference sequence). Here the CDR3 DNA reads TGCAGTGCAACGGGACTTTTGGAGACCCAGTACTTC. It is translated as CSATGLLETQYF.

This clonotype was recorded at least ten times. J is TRBJ2-6 and V is TRBV15, with unresolved D. The V gene lost 0 bases and the J gene lost 0 bases, with 9 bases spanning the gap. CDR1 LNHNV and CDR2 YYDKDF come from the germline V gene (reference sequence). CDR3 length equals 17 residues. CDR3 bases: TGTGCCACCAGCAGAGATTACACCAACTCTGGGGCCAACGTCCTGACTTTC. It specifies CATSRDYTNSGANVLTF.

This clonotype was detected ten times or more. V and J are TRBV20-1 and TRBJ2-7; possibly TRBD2 for D (6 bases). The CDR3 runs to 14 residues. V was trimmed by 3 bases and J by 2 bases, leaving 14 bases between them. Germline V gene lookup returns CDR1 DFQATT and CDR2 SNEGSKA (reference sequence). The DNA for the CDR3 is TGCAGTGCTAGTGGGCGGGGTCATACCTACGAGCAGTACTTC. Its protein is CSASGRGHTYEQYF.

This clonotype was seen repeatedly, ten times or more. The rearrangement joins TRBV5-1 to TRBJ1-6, with a possible D match to TRBD1 (6 bases). Trimming pared 0 bases from V and 10 bases from J, leaving 14 bases between. This CDR3 has 15 residues. Germline CDR1 reads SGHRS; CDR2 reads YFSETQ. The CDR3 DNA sequence: TGCGCCAGCAGCTTGGCCCGCACAGGGAGATCACCCCTCCACTTT. Translated: CASSLARTGRSPLHF.

This clonotype has a handful of counts. This rearrangement joins TRBV6-2 or TRBV6-3 to TRBJ2-3; 11 bases are shared with TRBD1. CDR3 length: 18 residues. Trimming took 6 bases from V and 1 from J; bases not matched to a gene: 12. CDR1 MNHEY and CDR2 SVGEGT come from the germline V gene. CDR3 residues: CASRTTGTGGYGTDTQYF. The CDR3 DNA follows: TGTGCCAGCAGAACCACCGGGACAGGGGGGTATGGCACAGATACGCAGTATTTT.

Many counts were recorded for this clonotype. The rearrangement joins TRBV5-5 to TRBJ1-5, with D possibly being TRBD1 (6 bases). With 3 bases removed from V and 4 bases from J, the gap between germline ends came to 14 bases. The CDR3 is 15 amino acids. The germline gives CDR1 SGHKS, CDR2 YYEKEE (reference sequence). The CDR3 loop is CASSWGQGPNQPQHF. The CDR3 DNA is TGTGCCAGCAGCTGGGGTCAGGGGCCAAATCAGCCCCAGCATTTT.

The chain joins TRBV30 to TRBJ1-6, with D perhaps matching TRBD1 (5 bases). CDR1 GTSNPN and CDR2 SVGIG come from the germline V gene (reference sequence). V lost 4 bases to trimming and J lost 4 bases, with 29 bases between them. The CDR3 runs 20 residues. Here the CDR3 reads CAWKPTPGRGKGSYNSPLHF. DNA of the CDR3: TGTGCCTGGAAGCCTACCCCCGGCCGGGGGAAGGGGTCGTATAATTCACCCCTCCACTTT.

This clonotype was observed at least ten times. The chain couples TRBV14 to TRBJ2-3; the match to TRBD2 covers 9 bases. This CDR3 is 18 amino acids long. Germline V gene lookup returns CDR1 SGHDN and CDR2 FVKESK. With 2 bases clipped from V and 2 bases from J, the junction kept 11 bases outside the gene matches. The CDR3 sequence: CASSQNPGLARSTDTQYF. The CDR3 bases are TGTGCCAGCAGCCAAAACCCAGGACTAGCGCGATCCACAGATACGCAGTATTTT.

The gene calls are TRBV28 and TRBJ2-7, with 10 positions matching TRBD1. The CDR3 has 14 amino acids. Germline CDR1 is MDHEN and CDR2 is SYDVKM. The ends lost 6 bases at V and 6 bases at J; junction bases unmatched: 8. For the CDR3, the DNA is TGTGCCAGCAGCTTCGACAGGGGGCTAGGCGAGCAGTACTTC. Translating gives CASSFDRGLGEQYF. Supplemented by reference TRBV28 and TRBJ2-7, the full variable domain reads DVKVTQSSRYLVKRTGEKVFLECVQDMDHENMFWYRQDPGLGLRLIYFSYDVKMKEKGDIPEGYSVSREKKERFSLILESASTNQTSMYLCASSFDRGLGEQYFGPGTRLTVT.

V gene TRBV4-1 combines with J gene TRBJ2-3; a weak D match, TRBD2 (6 bases). The germline V gene has CDR1 MGHRA and CDR2 YSYEKL. V was clipped by 1 base and J by 6 bases, with 17 bases between them. CDR3 length: 16 residues. Here the CDR3 reads CASSQGILARGDTQYF. The CDR3 region has the DNA TGCGCCAGCAGCCAAGGGATACTAGCAAGAGGTGATACGCAGTATTTT.

This clonotype occurred many times. The J gene is TRBJ2-7, the V gene TRBV7-9; D uncertain. V was shortened by 0 bases and J by 6 bases, with 9 bases between the two germline ends. The CDR3 runs 13 residues. Per the germline V gene, CDR1 is SEHNR and CDR2 is FQNEAQ (reference sequence). The CDR3 spells CASSLAEGFEQYF. The CDR3 DNA follows: TGTGCCAGCAGCTTAGCGGAAGGGTTCGAGCAGTACTTC.

The chain carries TRBV5-4 and TRBJ2-1, with 7 bases that match TRBD2. CDR1 and CDR2 from the germline V gene are SGHNT and YYREEE (reference sequence). J was trimmed by 2 bases and V by 7 bases; bases with no gene match: 6. The CDR3 is 14 amino acids. The CDR3 loop is CASAILATYNEQFF. The CDR3 bases are TGTGCCAGCGCAATACTAGCGACCTACAATGAGCAGTTCTTC.

This clonotype was counted at least ten times. V gene TRBV7-9 combines with J gene TRBJ1-2; D is possibly TRBD1 (5 bases). The CDR3 extends over 16 amino acids. Germline-derived CDR1 and CDR2 are SEHNR and FQNEAQ (reference sequence). Trimming removed 1 base from V and 2 bases from J, with 14 bases in between. The CDR3 spells CASSLEGLRVNYGYTF. The CDR3 DNA reads TGTGCCAGCAGCTTAGAGGGCCTCAGGGTAAACTATGGCTACACCTTC.

The chain is built from TRBV5-1 and TRBJ2-5, with a possible D match to TRBD1 (6 bases). Trimming took 4 bases from V and 1 from J, leaving 11 bases between them. Germline V CDR1 and CDR2: SGHRS, YFSETQ. The CDR3 is made up of 14 amino acids. Here the CDR3 DNA reads TGCGCCAGCAGCGCAGGGACATCCCAAGAGACCCAGTACTTC. Residues: CASSAGTSQETQYF.

This clonotype was recorded a few times. This chain joins TRBV7-2 and TRBJ2-3; D uncertain. Germline assignment: CDR1 SGHTA and CDR2 FQGNSA. CDR3 size: 14 residues. Trimming took off 4 bases at V and 4 bases at J, with 12 bases between the two ends. This CDR3 is CASSSMLSADTQYF. Written as DNA, the CDR3 is TGTGCCAGCAGCTCCATGCTTAGTGCAGATACGCAGTATTTT.

There are many counts of this clonotype. V is TRBV4-1 and J is TRBJ1-5; 7 positions match TRBD1. Germline values: CDR1 MGHRA, CDR2 YSYEKL. There are 16 residues in the CDR3. The trim removed 5 bases at V and 4 bases at J, leaving 11 bases unmatched. This CDR3 reads CASSSTPGTDNQPQHF. The CDR3 region has the DNA TGCGCCAGCAGCTCAACCCCCGGGACAGATAATCAGCCCCAGCATTTT.

There are many counts of this clonotype. The chain couples TRBV27 to TRBJ2-2; 7 positions match TRBD1. Unmatched junction bases numbered 9, after V lost 9 bases and J lost 5 bases. Germline loops: CDR1 MNHEY, CDR2 SMNVEV (reference sequence). The CDR3 has 14 residues. The CDR3 DNA follows: TGTGCCAGTTCATCAGGGGGATGGACCGGGGAGCTGTTTTTT. Protein sequence: CASSSGGWTGELFF.

This clonotype was detected only a few times. The rearrangement joins TRBV6-2 or TRBV6-3 to TRBJ2-2; TRBD1 or TRBD2 may be the D gene (5 bases each). V was pared by 6 bases and J by 3 bases, with 8 bases between. The germline V gene encodes CDR1 MNHEY and CDR2 SVGEGT. This CDR3 is 13 amino acids long. CDR3 nucleotide sequence: TGTGCCAGCAGAGGGACGTACACCGGGGAGCTGTTTTTT. Its translation: CASRGTYTGELFF.

The chain recombines TRBV6-2 or TRBV6-3 with TRBJ2-2; D possibly corresponds to TRBD1 (6 bases). Germline CDR1 reads MNHEY; CDR2 reads SVGEGT. V was pared by 4 bases and J by 4 bases, with 13 bases between. The CDR3 contains 15 residues. The CDR3: CASSSYQGTTGELFF. CDR3 sequence (DNA): TGTGCCAGCAGTTCCTACCAGGGGACCACCGGGGAGCTGTTTTTT.